This entry lists 26 T cell receptor beta chains sequenced from one sample in a study of glioma-infiltrating T cells. TCR alpha and beta CDR3 regions were amplified from RNA using iRepertoire nested multiplex PCR. One entry per CDR3 protein, called by TCRdb with MiXCR from the multiplex PCR reads. Here the sample spans around 390,000 distinct CDR3 sequences, about two fifths being singletons. The sequencing input was glioma tissue, nonneoplastic brain tissue, or PBMCs (not recorded which). The receptors originated from a human donor with low-grade glioma or glioblastoma, undergoing nonglioma brain surgery, or in good health (not recorded which).

This clonotype has a count of ten or more. This rearrangement joins TRBV28 to TRBJ1-1; 7 bases agree with TRBD1. The germline gives CDR1 MDHEN, CDR2 SYDVKM. V gave up 5 bases and J gave up 3 bases; unmatched junction bases: 12. The CDR3 length is 16 residues. The CDR3 DNA sequence: TGTGCCAGCAGTATCGGAGACAGGGACTGGGACACTGAAGCTTTCTTT. Its translation: CASSIGDRDWDTEAFF.

Here the CDR3 reads CASSQVRDSFYEQYF. The CDR3 DNA reads TGCGCCAGCAGCCAAGTCCGGGATTCTTTCTACGAGCAGTACTTC. This chain links TRBV4-3 with TRBJ2-7; weak D call: TRBD2 (5 bases). The V end lost 1 base, the J end lost 3 bases, and 13 bases lay between the germline ends. In germline, CDR1 is LGHNA, CDR2 YSLEER. The CDR3 spans 15 residues.

The CDR3 is CASSFKGDTDTQYF. CDR3 coding DNA: TGTGCCAGCAGCTTCAAGGGGGACACAGATACGCAGTATTTT. This chain uses TRBV7-6 with TRBJ2-3; possible D gene TRBD1, 6 bases. V lost 3 bases to trimming and J lost 2 bases, with 9 bases between them. Germline CDR1 reads SGHVS; CDR2 reads FNYEAQ. The length of the CDR3 is 14 residues.

This clonotype was observed at least ten times. The chain uses TRBV20-1 and TRBJ2-7; D is perhaps TRBD1 (6 bases). Germline loops: CDR1 DFQATT, CDR2 SNEGSKA (reference sequence). V lost 6 bases, J lost 2 bases, and 11 bases lay in between. The CDR3 runs to 12 residues. The CDR3 sequence: CSAGDNTYEQYF. CDR3 nucleotides: TGCAGTGCCGGGGACAACACCTACGAGCAGTACTTC.

This clonotype came up a few times. The chain couples TRBV3-1 to TRBJ1-1, with no clear D. Germline CDR1 and CDR2: LGHDT and YNNKEL (reference sequence). Trimming shortened V by 0 bases and J by 3 bases, and 17 bases separated the two germline ends. The CDR3 spans 17 residues. The CDR3 DNA follows: TGTGCCAGCAGCCAAGAGGTGACTAGGCCCATGGACACTGAAGCTTTCTTT. This sequence encodes CASSQEVTRPMDTEAFF.

The chain joins TRBV6-9 to TRBJ2-2, with 9 bases that match TRBD1. The V and J ends lost 4 bases and 3 bases, in that order; junction bases with no gene match: 18. This CDR3 contains 20 residues. Germline CDR1 reads MNHGY; CDR2 reads SVAAGI. The CDR3 region is CASSSWGTGFQARHTGELFF. CDR3 nucleotide sequence: TGTGCCAGCAGTTCCTGGGGGACAGGGTTCCAGGCACGTCACACCGGGGAGCTGTTTTTT.

V gene TRBV7-3 combines with J gene TRBJ2-3, with 12 bases that match TRBD2. The length of the CDR3 is 18 residues. In germline, CDR1 is SGHTA, CDR2 FQGTGA. Losses at the gene ends were 8 bases for V and 2 bases for J; bases not matched to a gene: 14. The CDR3 protein is CASAQTRLAGAHTDTQYF. CDR3 in DNA: TGTGCCAGCGCCCAGACCAGACTAGCGGGGGCACACACAGATACGCAGTATTTT.

For this clonotype: This may come from a read error, since a much larger clone is one base off. The CDR3 region is CASSYLGNRPQHF. CDR3 coding DNA: TGTGCCAGCAGTTACCTGGGCAATCGGCCCCAGCATTTT. The chain couples TRBV6-2 or TRBV6-3 to TRBJ1-5; D is undetermined. This CDR3 spans 13 amino acids. Germline V gene data show CDR1 as MNHEY and CDR2 as SVGEGT.

A few counts support this clonotype. The chain carries TRBV29-1 and TRBJ2-7; no firm D call. The germline V gene encodes CDR1 SQVTM and CDR2 ANQGSEA. Trimming took off 4 bases at V and 2 bases at J, with 12 bases between the two ends. The CDR3 runs 13 residues. DNA of the CDR3: TGCAGCGTTGTGGTAGACCACCCCTACGAGCAGTACTTC. This translates into CSVVVDHPYEQYF.

This clonotype was seen many times. The chain carries TRBV6-2 or TRBV6-3 and TRBJ2-6; D gene uncertain. The V end lost 2 bases, the J end lost 0 bases, and 11 bases lay between the germline ends. CDR3 length equals 17 residues. Germline loops: CDR1 MNHEY, CDR2 SVGEGT. The CDR3 DNA is TGTGCCAGCAGTTACCAAGGACCGACCTCTGGGGCCAACGTCCTGACTTTC. Translation gives CASSYQGPTSGANVLTF.

In its sample, this clonotype was seen a few times. The rearrangement links TRBV27 to TRBJ2-1; D might be TRBD2 (5 bases). V lost 3 bases to trimming and J lost 5 bases, with 20 bases between them. CDR1 and CDR2 from the germline V gene are MNHEY and SMNVEV (reference sequence). The CDR3 runs to 17 residues. The DNA of the CDR3 is TGTGCCAGCAGTTTTATTACCATCGGCGGGCTCGACAATGAGCAGTTCTTC. Protein sequence: CASSFITIGGLDNEQFF.

This clonotype was observed at least ten times. The chain has TRBV27 and TRBJ2-1, with 14 nucleotides matching TRBD2. Germline values: CDR1 MNHEY, CDR2 SMNVEV (reference sequence). V lost 5 bases and J lost 0; bases outside the gene matches: 3. The CDR3 has 17 amino acids. In nucleotides, the CDR3 is TGTGCCAGCAGTATAGGGACTAGCGGGAGCTCCTACAATGAGCAGTTCTTC. Translating gives CASSIGTSGSSYNEQFF.

In its sample, this clonotype was seen many times. This chain joins TRBV28 and TRBJ2-3, with a tentative D call TRBD2 (6 bases). The V and J ends lost 3 bases and 7 bases respectively, with 11 bases between them. The germline V gene encodes CDR1 MDHEN and CDR2 SYDVKM. The CDR3 totals 13 residues. CDR3 residues: CASSLSGRYTQYF. CDR3 coding DNA: TGTGCCAGCAGTTTGTCAGGGAGGTATACGCAGTATTTT.

On this clonotype: A much larger clone lies a single base off, so this may be a read error. The V call is TRBV27, the J call TRBJ2-5; D is perhaps TRBD1 (5 bases). The DNA matches TRBJ2-1 better at its end, which makes the J call doubtful. CDR3 size: 15 residues. Germline CDR1 reads MNHEY; CDR2 reads SMNVEV (reference sequence). This CDR3 is CASSLQRPGASGQFF. The CDR3 DNA reads as TGTGCCAGCAGTTTACAGCGTCCTGGGGCAAGTGGGCAGTTCTTC.

A few counts support this clonotype. This chain connects TRBV11-2 to TRBJ2-5; 15 nucleotides agree with TRBD2. V trimming: 2 bases; J trimming: 3 bases; junction bases outside the gene matches: 7. Germline CDR1 is SGHAT and CDR2 is FQNNGV. This CDR3 contains 18 residues. This CDR3 is CASSLWTSGRGWEETQYF. CDR3 nucleotides: TGTGCCAGCAGCTTATGGACTAGCGGGAGGGGATGGGAAGAGACCCAGTACTTC.

The V and J genes are TRBV7-2 and TRBJ2-3; 13 nucleotides agree with TRBD2. Looked up from germline, CDR1 is SGHTA and CDR2 is FQGNSA. V lost 7 bases, J lost 6 bases, and 4 bases stayed unmatched. There are 14 residues in the CDR3. The CDR3 sequence: CASTRTSGSDTQYF. In DNA form, the CDR3 reads TGTGCCAGCACCCGGACTAGCGGGAGTGATACGCAGTATTTT. Combining the CDR3 with reference TRBV7-2 and TRBJ2-3 gives the whole variable domain GAGVSQSPSNKVTEKGKDVELRCDPISGHTALYWYRQSLGQGLEFLIYFQGNSAPDKSGLPSDRFSAERTGGSVSTLTIQRTQQEDSAVYLCASTRTSGSDTQYFGPGTRLTVL.

This clonotype was detected ten times or more. This rearrangement joins TRBV20-1 to TRBJ2-7, with TRBD1 matching over 7 bases. The CDR3 extends over 13 amino acids. Per germline, CDR1 DFQATT and CDR2 SNEGSKA (reference sequence). V lost 3 bases, J lost 6 bases, and 8 bases stayed unmatched. CDR3 amino acids: CSASWQGVGEQYF. The CDR3 DNA follows: TGCAGTGCTAGTTGGCAGGGGGTAGGCGAGCAGTACTTC.

In its sample, this clonotype was seen a few times. V and J are TRBV28 and TRBJ1-5; TRBD1 agrees at 7 bases. The germline V gene encodes CDR1 MDHEN and CDR2 SYDVKM. V shed 4 bases, J shed 6 bases, and the junction held 9 bases outside the gene matches. The CDR3 covers 15 residues. The CDR3 is CASSSPQGGLQPQHF. The CDR3 bases are TGTGCCAGCAGTTCGCCCCAGGGGGGCCTTCAGCCCCAGCATTTT.

V is TRBV2 and J is TRBJ2-1; D remains ambiguous. CDR3 length: 13 amino acids. Germline assignment: CDR1 SNHLY and CDR2 FYNNEI. Trimming removed 5 bases from V and 4 bases from J, with 9 bases in between. CDR3 bases: TGTGCCAGCAGTAGTACCAAGTACAATGAGCAGTTCTTC. It specifies CASSSTKYNEQFF.

About this clonotype: Being one base from a much bigger clone, this may be a read error. The chain recombines TRBV20-1 with TRBJ1-1; D is possibly TRBD1 (5 bases). Looked up from germline, CDR1 is DFQATT and CDR2 is SNEGSKA (reference sequence). This CDR3 contains 16 residues. Here the CDR3 DNA reads TGCAGTGCTAGAGATTACCGTCCGGGGGTGAACAGTGAAGCTTTCTTT. It translates to CSARDYRPGVNSEAFF.

The table lists this clonotype with a few counts. This chain links TRBV29-1 with TRBJ1-2, with TRBD1 matching over 10 bases. The CDR3 is made up of 12 amino acids. The ends lost 7 bases at V and 6 bases at J; junction bases unmatched: 5. The V gene's germline CDR1 is SQVTM and CDR2 ANQGSEA. As DNA, the CDR3 is TGCAGCGGGGGGACAGGGGCTCATGGCTACACCTTC. It yields the protein CSGGTGAHGYTF. The entire variable domain, with the rest obtained from reference TRBV29-1 and TRBJ1-2, is as follows: SAVISQKPSRDICQRGTSLTIQCQVDSQVTMMFWYRQQPGQSLTLIATANQGSEATYESGFVIDKFPISRPNLTFSTLTVSNMSPEDSSIYLCSGGTGAHGYTFGSGTRLTVV.

This clonotype was observed many times. J is TRBJ1-2 and V is TRBV20-1, with D unclear. This CDR3 has 12 amino acids. Germline V lookup: CDR1 DFQATT, CDR2 SNEGSKA (reference sequence). Trimming took 7 bases from V and 1 from J, leaving 10 bases between them. CDR3 sequence: CSVNTLNYGYTF. CDR3 in DNA: TGCAGTGTCAATACTCTTAACTATGGCTACACCTTC.

V is TRBV27 and J is TRBJ2-1; possibly TRBD2 for D (6 bases). The CDR3 totals 14 residues. From germline, CDR1 is MNHEY and CDR2 SMNVEV (reference sequence). V lost 3 bases and J 3 bases, leaving 9 bases between the germline ends. CDR3 coding DNA: TGTGCCAGCAGTTTTAGCGGAAACTACAATGAGCAGTTCTTC. Encoded protein: CASSFSGNYNEQFF.

In this sample, this clonotype turned up a few times. The chain carries TRBV7-2 and TRBJ2-7; D not certain. The CDR3 runs 11 residues. V lost 5 bases to trimming and J lost 3 bases, with 5 bases between them. CDR1 is SGHTA, CDR2 FQGNSA, per germline. The CDR3 nucleotides are TGTGCCAGCAGCAGGAACTACGAGCAGTACTTC. This codes for CASSRNYEQYF. The full variable domain, in which reference TRBV7-2 and TRBJ2-7 provide the parts outside the CDR3, is GAGVSQSPSNKVTEKGKDVELRCDPISGHTALYWYRQSLGQGLEFLIYFQGNSAPDKSGLPSDRFSAERTGGSVSTLTIQRTQQEDSAVYLCASSRNYEQYFGPGTRLTVT.

The V and J genes are TRBV6-1 and TRBJ2-2; D is perhaps TRBD1 (6 bases). The CDR3 is 14 residues long. With 7 bases removed from V and 7 bases from J, the gap between germline ends came to 16 bases. The germline V gene has CDR1 MNHNS and CDR2 SASEGT. The CDR3 nucleotides read TGTGCCAGCATCGACAGGACCGAGTACGGGGAGCTGTTTTTT. This translates into CASIDRTEYGELFF.

The chain employs TRBV5-5 and TRBJ2-2; unclear D gene. The germline V gene has CDR1 SGHKS and CDR2 YYEKEE (reference sequence). Trimming cost V 2 bases and J 3 bases, with 14 bases left between them. The CDR3 has 16 amino acids. The CDR3 DNA sequence: TGTGCCAGCAGCTTAGAATATTGGGGTTACACCGGGGAGCTGTTTTTT. This sequence encodes CASSLEYWGYTGELFF.